The 24 T cell receptor beta chains below were found in one sample sequenced in a study of breast tumors, draining lymph nodes, adjacent tissues. Each CDR3 protein is one row after TCRdb ran MiXCR on the multiplex PCR reads. The sample includes 25,000 or so distinct CDR3 sequences, over 60% seen only once; the top ten take less than 25%. The sequenced sample consisted of tumor-adjacent breast tissue. These receptors originate from a female donor with breast cancer. Some clones in this sample may be carry-over from other donors' samples.

In its sample, this clonotype ranks as medium-sized (0.01 to 0.1%). The CDR3 bases are TGCGCCAGCAGCTCGACGGGACTAGCGGGGGGACGGGTCGAGCAGTACTTC. As protein: CASSSTGLAGGRVEQYF. The chain combines TRBV5-1 with TRBJ2-7, with 15 bases that match TRBD2. This CDR3 has 17 residues. The germline CDR1 and CDR2 sequences are SGHRS and YFSETQ. V trimming: 3 bases; J trimming: 6 bases; junction bases outside the gene matches: 10.

The CDR3 region is CASNQGSYNSPLHF. In DNA, the CDR3 is TGTGCCAGCAACCAGGGCTCCTATAATTCACCCCTCCACTTT. The chain uses TRBV25-1 and TRBJ1-6; possibly TRBD1 for D (5 bases). Trimming left V 7 bases short and J 0 bases short, with 7 bases between. Germline values: CDR1 MGHDK, CDR2 SYGVNS. This CDR3 contains 14 residues.

In its sample, this clonotype was seen many times. This sequence joins TRBV11-2 and TRBJ1-5; D is possibly TRBD1 (6 bases). This CDR3 has 12 residues. The germline V gene has CDR1 SGHAT and CDR2 FQNNGV. V lost 3 bases to trimming and J lost 9 bases, with 9 bases between them. The CDR3 here is CASSFQQGPQHF. Here the CDR3 DNA reads TGTGCCAGCAGCTTCCAACAGGGGCCCCAGCATTTT.

This sequence joins TRBV9 and TRBJ1-4, with 8 bases fitting TRBD1. The length of the CDR3 is 14 residues. The trim removed 3 bases at V and 5 bases at J, leaving 3 bases unmatched. CDR1 and CDR2 from the germline V gene are SGDLS and YYNGEE. CDR3 region: CASSGGTGNEKLFF. CDR3 nucleotides: TGTGCCAGCAGCGGAGGGACAGGAAATGAAAAACTGTTTTTT.

V is TRBV20-1 and J is TRBJ2-3, with D possibly being TRBD2 (6 bases). CDR1 is DFQATT and CDR2 is SNEGSKA in the germline V gene (reference sequence). The CDR3 totals 12 residues. Trimming left V 6 bases short and J 6 bases short, with 13 bases between. CDR3 in amino acids: CSAREVTDTQYF. CDR3 nucleotides: TGCAGTGCGAGGGAGGTCACCGATACGCAGTATTTT.

V usage is TRBV20-1 and J usage is TRBJ2-5; no clear D. The CDR3 length is 11 residues. Germline assignment: CDR1 DFQATT and CDR2 SNEGSKA (reference sequence). V was pared by 7 bases and J by 1 base, with 7 bases between. This CDR3 is CSGVFQETQYF. The CDR3 DNA follows: TGCAGTGGGGTGTTCCAAGAGACCCAGTACTTC.

The chain carries TRBV6-5 and TRBJ1-2, with D possibly TRBD1 on 6 matching bases. CDR3 length equals 13 residues. The germline V and J ends were trimmed by 6 bases and 8 bases, with 16 bases remaining between them. CDR1 and CDR2 (germline): MNHEY, SVGAGI. This CDR3 is CASSFTGTLGYTF. The CDR3 nucleotides read TGTGCCAGCAGCTTTACAGGGACACTGGGCTACACCTTC.

J is TRBJ2-2 and V is TRBV20-1, with TRBD2 matching 9 bases. The CDR3 sequence is 15 residues long. CDR1 and CDR2 from the germline V gene are DFQATT and SNEGSKA (reference sequence). V lost 3 bases and J lost 7; bases outside the gene matches: 9. CDR3 in amino acids: CSASLAGVSGGELFF. In nucleotides, the CDR3 is TGCAGTGCTAGTTTAGCGGGAGTATCCGGCGGGGAGCTGTTTTTT.

The chain carries TRBV5-6 and TRBJ2-7; D not resolved. This CDR3 spans 13 amino acids. CDR1 and CDR2 from the germline V gene are SGHDT and YYEEEE. The V end was cut by 3 bases, the J end by 8 bases, with 15 bases between. The CDR3: CASSSDGWYKQYF. CDR3 coding DNA: TGTGCCAGCAGCTCGGACGGCTGGTACAAGCAGTACTTC.

This clonotype appeared a single time. The chain uses TRBV30 and TRBJ1-2; the D is unclear. Trimming stripped 2 bases from V and 1 base from J, with 5 bases between. CDR1 and CDR2 from the germline V gene are GTSNPN and SVGIG (reference sequence). There are 12 residues in the CDR3. The DNA for the CDR3 is TGTGCCTGGAGTTCGGGTAACTATGGCTACACCTTC. Amino acids: CAWSSGNYGYTF.

The V and J genes are TRBV9 and TRBJ2-5; no firm D call. V lost 1 base, J lost 5 bases, and 12 bases lay in between. The CDR3 contains 14 residues. CDR1 SGDLS and CDR2 YYNGEE come from the germline V gene. CDR3: CASSVRISRETQYF. The CDR3 bases are TGTGCCAGCAGCGTACGGATTAGTAGGGAGACCCAGTACTTC.

V and J are TRBV9 and TRBJ2-7; D may be TRBD1 (7 bases). With 5 bases removed from V and 0 bases from J, the gap between germline ends came to 18 bases. The germline V gene has CDR1 SGDLS and CDR2 YYNGEE. The CDR3 runs 16 residues. The CDR3 DNA is TGTGCCAGCAGGGAGGAGGGGGCTGTGAGCTCCTACGAGCAGTACTTC. Amino acid sequence: CASREEGAVSSYEQYF. Combining the CDR3 with reference TRBV9 and TRBJ2-7 gives the whole variable domain DSGVTQTPKHLITATGQRVTLRCSPRSGDLSVYWYQQSLDQGLQFLIQYYNGEERAKGNILERFSAQQFPDLHSELNLSSLELGDSALYFCASREEGAVSSYEQYFGPGTRLTVT.

This clonotype was recorded at least ten times. This chain joins TRBV27 and TRBJ1-2, with TRBD1 identical over 7 bases. V dropped 3 bases and J dropped 1; count of bases not matched to a gene: 11. This CDR3 is built from 17 residues. Per germline, CDR1 MNHEY and CDR2 SMNVEV (reference sequence). The CDR3 nucleotides are TGTGCCAGCAGTTTCCCACGGGGGGGACAGATTAACTATGGCTACACCTTC. Amino acids: CASSFPRGGQINYGYTF.

This clonotype appeared a few times. This rearrangement joins TRBV7-2 to TRBJ1-2; unclear D gene. V was cut by 5 bases and J by 3 bases, with 7 bases left in between. The CDR3 contains 12 residues. Looked up from germline, CDR1 is SGHTA and CDR2 is FQGNSA. The CDR3, as DNA: TGTGCCAGCAGCCCGGCCGACTATGGCTACACCTTC. It codes for CASSPADYGYTF. The variable domain in full, with the rest retrieved from reference TRBV7-2 and TRBJ1-2, is GAGVSQSPSNKVTEKGKDVELRCDPISGHTALYWYRQSLGQGLEFLIYFQGNSAPDKSGLPSDRFSAERTGGSVSTLTIQRTQQEDSAVYLCASSPADYGYTFGSGTRLTVV.

The genes are TRBV12-3 or TRBV12-4 and TRBJ2-3, with D tentatively TRBD2 (7 bases). CDR3 length equals 16 residues. Trimming pared 7 bases from V and 1 base from J, leaving 18 bases between. CDR3 sequence (DNA): TGTGCCAGCACCACTTTGGGGGCGGGGGGCACAGATACGCAGTATTTT. Translation: CASTTLGAGGTDTQYF.

The CDR3 region has the DNA TGTGCCAGCAGTTACGGGTCCAGTCCTTCCAATCAGCCCCAGCATTTT. Its protein is CASSYGSSPSNQPQHF. V is TRBV6-6 and J is TRBJ1-5; D ambiguous. This CDR3 is 16 amino acids long. Germline V gene lookup returns CDR1 MNHNY and CDR2 SVGAGI (reference sequence). Trimming removed 2 bases at V and 3 bases at J, with 14 bases between.

The rearrangement joins TRBV30 to TRBJ2-7; D tentatively fits TRBD1 or TRBD2 (6 bases each). This CDR3 is 13 amino acids long. CDR1 and CDR2 (germline): GTSNPN, SVGIG (reference sequence). The V end lost 1 base, the J end lost 5 bases, and 12 bases lay between the germline ends. CDR3 sequence reads: CAWSARGADEQYF. For the CDR3, the DNA is TGTGCCTGGAGTGCAAGGGGGGCCGACGAGCAGTACTTC.

This clonotype was picked up a small number of times. The J gene is TRBJ2-2, the V gene TRBV29-1, with a possible D match to TRBD1 (6 bases). V was clipped by 5 bases and J by 0 bases, with 13 bases between them. The CDR3 spans 15 residues. The V gene's germline CDR1 is SQVTM and CDR2 ANQGSEA. The CDR3 is CSVLMQGTNTGELFF. CDR3 DNA: TGCAGCGTTTTGATGCAGGGGACGAACACCGGGGAGCTGTTTTTT.

This sequence joins TRBV7-2 and TRBJ2-3; 11 bases map to TRBD1. J gave up 3 bases and V 5 bases, and 4 bases lay outside the gene matches. The CDR3 has 15 amino acids. Germline assignment: CDR1 SGHTA and CDR2 FQGNSA. The CDR3 sequence: CASSPGQGVTDTQYF. The CDR3 region has the DNA TGTGCCAGCAGCCCGGGACAGGGGGTGACAGATACGCAGTATTTT. The variable domain in full, completed from reference TRBV7-2 and TRBJ2-3, reads GAGVSQSPSNKVTEKGKDVELRCDPISGHTALYWYRQSLGQGLEFLIYFQGNSAPDKSGLPSDRFSAERTGGSVSTLTIQRTQQEDSAVYLCASSPGQGVTDTQYFGPGTRLTVL.

This chain uses TRBV19 with TRBJ1-5, with D possibly being TRBD1 (6 bases). Germline V CDR1 and CDR2: LNHDA, SQIVND (reference sequence). The CDR3 length is 14 residues. Trimming cost V 5 bases and J 12 bases, with 20 bases left between them. CDR3 sequence: CASSRGNRGLRQHF. The CDR3 DNA follows: TGTGCCAGTAGTCGGGGGAACCGGGGGCTTCGCCAGCATTTT.

The J gene is TRBJ2-7, the V gene TRBV4-1; D may be TRBD1 (6 bases). The CDR3 runs to 14 residues. Germline V CDR1 and CDR2: MGHRA, YSYEKL. Trimming took off 1 base at V and 4 bases at J, with 11 bases between the two ends. DNA for the CDR3: TGCGCCAGCAGCCAAGTTTCAGGGGAGTACGAGCAGTACTTC. Amino acid sequence: CASSQVSGEYEQYF.

This rearrangement joins TRBV20-1 to TRBJ2-7, with 11 nucleotides matching TRBD2. The CDR3 totals 16 residues. CDR1 DFQATT and CDR2 SNEGSKA come from the germline V gene (reference sequence). J was trimmed by 7 bases and V by 4 bases; bases with no gene match: 15. The CDR3 bases are TGCAGTGCTAATCCTCTAGCGGGAGGTGGGGAACGGGAGCAGTACTTC. Its protein is CSANPLAGGGEREQYF.

The rearrangement links TRBV2 to TRBJ1-2; D might be TRBD1 (5 bases). V gave up 3 bases and J gave up 6 bases, with 11 bases separating them. The CDR3 is 13 amino acids. CDR1 is SNHLY, CDR2 FYNNEI, per germline. This CDR3 reads CASSEGREDGYTF. DNA of the CDR3: TGTGCCAGCAGTGAGGGCAGGGAAGATGGCTACACCTTC.

V and J are TRBV20-1 and TRBJ1-6; D is unclear. The V gene's germline CDR1 is DFQATT and CDR2 SNEGSKA (reference sequence). The CDR3 extends over 17 amino acids. V lost 6 bases, J lost 7 bases, and 25 bases lay in between. CDR3 protein: CSAGLPGLTSGNSPLHF. As DNA, the CDR3 is TGCAGTGCGGGCCTTCCGGGATTGACATCGGGGAATTCACCCCTCCACTTT.